The T cell receptor beta chain under discussion was sequenced for a study of shared clonotypes between healthy human individuals. The wider study: Donors, aged 18 to 49, were a couple of women and three men.

Both subsets, CD45RA+ naive and CD45RA-negative memory, were split from the CD4+ cells. In the sorted-subset replicate PCRs, around 200 ng DNA, some 30,000 T cell genomes, was used. The data were produced by immunoSEQ multiplex PCR, yet TCRdb's version contains in-frame clones alone and is incomplete. The data contain some 2,500,000 clones, 80% to 95% of them singletons. This clone was seen only once. Sequencing was done on a sample of naive CD4+ T cells from PBMCs. As for subset: CD45RA+ positively selected. The clonotype comes from a man aged 18 to 29 in good health. Some clones in this sample may be carry-over from other donors' samples.

The CDR3, as DNA: TGTGCCAGCAGTTACTCGTCGGTTGCAACTAATGAAAAACTGTTTTTT. Translation gives CASSYSSVATNEKLFF. The J gene is TRBJ1-4, the V gene TRBV6-6; D call uncertain. CDR3 length: 16 residues. V lost 0 bases and J 0 bases, leaving 8 bases between the germline ends. CDR1 is MNHNY, CDR2 SVGAGI, per germline (reference sequence).